This T cell receptor (beta chain) was sequenced during a study of T cell repertoires in ileal Crohn's disease (dated by TCRdb to between 2019 and 2020). Study-level background: Median disease duration was roughly eight years, and approximately 34% of patients were identified as active smokers at the time of surgery. A total of around 150 mucosal samples from around 60 patients were sequenced, with samples obtained at several locations on the surgical specimen and at postoperative endoscopy. A prospective multicentre cohort supplied the 50 to 70 Crohn's disease patients whose TCR repertoires were analysed. Endoscopic postoperative recurrence was defined as a Rutgeerts score above i0. Postoperative therapy was given to about half of the patients, with thiopurines administered to under 13 patients and anti-TNF agents administered to 18 patients. Running in parallel with the study was a multicentre cohort set up to find predictors of early endoscopic recurrence following ileocolonic resection. Every patient underwent surgery because of a complication, which was stricturing disease in approximately 60% and penetrating disease in around 40%. What the research found in general, with its limitations: Sorted CD8 T cells carried more high-frequency clones than CD4 T cells, suggesting mucosal expansions were mainly CD8. Only a subgroup of patients, of unstated size, had mucosal CD4 and CD8 T cells sorted and sequenced. Patients who were active smokers at surgery had a significantly higher proportion of clonal expansions than non-smokers (about 25% vs 20%, p=0.02). Higher high-frequency clone percentages at surgery were associated with endoscopic recurrence; all patients with clonality above 26.8% (18/57) had recurrence.

Around 460 nanograms of biopsy DNA per sample were submitted for commercial TCRB immunosequencing. A two-step, amplification bias-controlled multiplex PCR was used by Adaptive Biotechnology to amplify CDR3 regions from genomic DNA. The first PCR used primers for every V and J gene segment; the second PCR added barcodes and Illumina adapters. CDR3 libraries were sequenced using an Illumina instrument. The authors' analysis ran thus. The analysis drew on both the pipelines supplied by the vendor and custom analysis of the raw data in R/Bioconductor running R version 3.3.0. Clonality, which ranges from 0 to 1, was calculated as the inverse of the normalised Shannon entropy across all productive clones. High-frequency clones were defined as the share of the repertoire occupied by the top 100 clones, with only clones passing a 95% confidence test being retained. The Simpson index measured repertoire diversity, and the Morisita-Horn index measured overlap between samples. Entries here come from immuneACCESS through TCRdb and include only in-frame sequences with V and J called. Some clones fail to appear in such tables; in the studies checked, an unresolved V gene covers under half of the shortfall, and the cause of the remainder is unknown. V, J and clone size are those of that table, while D and trimming were read from the DNA. The sample table contains around 5,000 clones; only one count was recorded for approximately 80% of them. The top ten hold approximately 12% of the sample.

As to this clone: No cognate antigen has been identified for it. No qualities accompany the bases; no much larger clone lies one base away.

Adults with ileal or ileocolonic Crohn's disease and an indication for ileocolonic resection were eligible for inclusion. Whole ileal mucosal biopsies were stored frozen at -80°C before DNA extraction. Genomic DNA was extracted from frozen whole biopsies with a TRizol-based method and quantified on a NanoDrop 2000 spectrophotometer. This TCR was sampled from an adult with Crohn's disease. The sample comprised ileal tissue.

The CDR3 protein sequence reads: CASSPPGPGRRTEAFF. The sequence in DNA is TGTGCCAGCAGCCCTCCGGGGCCGGGGAGGCGGACTGAAGCTTTCTTT. The V gene is TRBV13 and the J gene is TRBJ1-1; TRBD1 is perhaps the D gene, given 5 matching bases. From the cysteine up to the phenylalanine, the CDR3 has a length of 16 residues. The CDR3 DNA has 48 bases and is translated from base 1. The germline V gene encodes CDR1 PRHDT and CDR2 FYEKMQ (reference sequence). V is reduced by 5 bases and J by 5 bases, leaving a spacing of 21 bases between them. The variable domain in full, with residues beyond the CDR3 obtained from the reference TRBV13 and TRBJ1-1 genes, is AAGVIQSPRHLIKEKRETATLKCYPIPRHDTVYWYQQGPGQDPQFLISFYEKMQSDKGSIPDRFSAQQFSDYHSELNMSSLELGDSALYFCASSPPGPGRRTEAFFGQGTRLTVV.